This T cell receptor (beta chain) was captured in a study of blood T cell repertoires in COVID-19. Sequencing was performed with immunoSEQ multiplex PCR; in TCRdb, only in-frame clones are kept and a portion is missing. Seen here are 200,000 to 250,000 clones, roughly nine tenths observed once, and the top ten hold about 12%. CDR1 is MGHDK, CDR2 SYGVNS, per germline. This CDR3 spans 15 amino acids. Trimming removed 2 bases from V and 5 bases from J, with 13 bases in between. The rearrangement uses TRBV25-1 and TRBJ1-5; D gene ambiguous. This clonotype was obtained from a woman aged 18-30 years who had recovered from COVID-19. Input material: peripheral blood. The DNA of the CDR3 is TGTGCCAGCAGTGAAAGCGGAAACGGGGATCAGCCCCAGCATTTT. It codes for CASSESGNGDQPQHF.